The clone carrying this TCR beta chain was counted only a few times. Its matching antigen is unknown. These data come from a study of blood T cells in healthy people across ages. Regarding the study as a whole: Long-lived and aged donors differed, with more naive CD4+ cells and higher diversity in the long-lived.

This CDR3 has 15 amino acids. V was cut by 2 bases and J by 1 base, with 14 bases left in between. Germline values: CDR1 DFQATT, CDR2 SNEGSKA (reference sequence). A J-beta primer mix and a sample-barcoded 5' primer were used in a second PCR of about 7 to 12 cycles. Each cDNA molecule, via a template-switch adaptor with 12 random nucleotides, was tagged. From the 5' RACE reads, TCRdb called clonotypes with MiXCR, one entry per CDR3 protein. Here the sample spans approximately 2,000,000 distinct CDR3 sequences, approximately 40% being singletons. This receptor was obtained from a human donor in good health. Sequencing used blood. V gene TRBV20-1 combines with J gene TRBJ1-1; no clear D. The CDR3 coding sequence is TGCAGTGCTAGAAGGCCCCGGGTCCCGAACACTGAAGCTTTCTTT. This sequence encodes CSARRPRVPNTEAFF.